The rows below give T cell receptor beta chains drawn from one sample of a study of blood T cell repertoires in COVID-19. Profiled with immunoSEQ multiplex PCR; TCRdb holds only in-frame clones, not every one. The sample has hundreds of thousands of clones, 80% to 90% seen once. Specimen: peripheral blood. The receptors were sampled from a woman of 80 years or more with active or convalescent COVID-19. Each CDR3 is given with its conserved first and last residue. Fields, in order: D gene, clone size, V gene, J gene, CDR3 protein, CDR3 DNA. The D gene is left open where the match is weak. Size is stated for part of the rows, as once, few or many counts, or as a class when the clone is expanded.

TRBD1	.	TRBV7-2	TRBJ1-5	CASSRRGRGNQPQHF	TGTGCCAGCAGTCGCAGGGGGCGCGGCAATCAGCCCCAGCATTTT
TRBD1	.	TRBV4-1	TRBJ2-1	CASSQGGSGQAYNEQFF	TGCGCCAGCAGCCAGGGGGGATCGGGACAGGCCTACAATGAGCAGTTCTTC
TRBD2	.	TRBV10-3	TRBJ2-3	CAISGSPSGSLTSTDTQYF	TGTGCCATCAGTGGATCACCTAGCGGGAGCCTTACGAGCACAGATACGCAGTATTTT
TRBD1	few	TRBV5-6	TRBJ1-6	CASSLEGRGNSPLHF	TGTGCCAGCAGCTTGGAGGGCAGGGGGAATTCACCCCTCCACTTT
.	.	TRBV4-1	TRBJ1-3	CASSQDRVSGNTIYF	TGCGCCAGCAGCCAAGATCGGGTCTCTGGAAACACCATATATTTT
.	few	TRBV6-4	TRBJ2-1	CASSDSLAVNEQFF	TGTGCCAGCAGTGACTCGCTAGCCGTAAATGAGCAGTTCTTC
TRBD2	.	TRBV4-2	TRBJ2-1	CASLPQMTSGHNEQFF	TGTGCCAGCCTACCACAGATGACTAGCGGACACAATGAGCAGTTCTTC
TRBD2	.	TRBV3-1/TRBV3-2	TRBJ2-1	CASSQVAGDNEQFF	TGTGCCAGCAGCCAAGTAGCGGGAGACAATGAGCAGTTCTTC
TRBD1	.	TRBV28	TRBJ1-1	CASRTGVEAFF	TGTGCCAGCAGGACAGGGGTTGAAGCTTTCTTT
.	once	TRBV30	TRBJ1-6	CAWSSTSGGPLHF	TGTGCCTGGAGTTCCACAAGCGGGGGGCCCCTCCACTTT
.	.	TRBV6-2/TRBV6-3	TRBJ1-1	CASSTRRGPVDTEAFF	TGTGCCAGCAGTACCCGGAGGGGTCCAGTTGACACTGAAGCTTTCTTT
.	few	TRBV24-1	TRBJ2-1	CATSPGGEQFF	TGTGCCACCAGTCCCGGGGGAGAGCAGTTCTTC
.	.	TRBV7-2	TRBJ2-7	CASSLVPAAGLYEQYF	TGTGCCAGCAGCTTAGTACCCGCGGCAGGGTTATACGAGCAGTACTTC
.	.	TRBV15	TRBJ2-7	CATSRDISGGVQYF	TGTGCCACCAGCAGAGATATATCCGGAGGGGTACAGTACTTC
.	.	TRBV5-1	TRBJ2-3	CASSLVGTSGDTQYF	TGCGCCAGCAGCTTGGTAGGGACATCTGGGGATACGCAGTATTTT
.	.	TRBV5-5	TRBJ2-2	CASRTVGGNTGELFF	TGTGCCAGCAGAACAGTGGGGGGAAACACCGGGGAGCTGTTTTTT
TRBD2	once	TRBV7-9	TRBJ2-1	CASSLLAGGTYNEQFF	TGTGCCAGCAGCTTACTCGCGGGAGGCACTTACAATGAGCAGTTCTTC
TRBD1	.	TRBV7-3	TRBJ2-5	CASSLTEQGHGETQYF	TGTGCCAGCAGCTTAACGGAACAGGGGCATGGAGAGACCCAGTACTTC
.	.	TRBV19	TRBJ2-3	CASSRQRSSTDTQYF	TGTGCCAGTAGTCGACAGCGATCTAGCACAGATACGCAGTATTTT
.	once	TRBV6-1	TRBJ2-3	CASSDVSRADTQYF	TGTGCCAGCAGTGACGTTAGTCGGGCAGATACGCAGTATTTT
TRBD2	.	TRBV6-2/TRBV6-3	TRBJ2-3	CASSFSERGGTDTQYF	TGTGCCAGCAGTTTCTCCGAGCGGGGGGGCACAGATACGCAGTATTTT
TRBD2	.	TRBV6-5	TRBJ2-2	CASSYPGEGTGELFF	TGTGCCAGCAGTTACCCGGGGGAGGGGACCGGGGAGCTGTTTTTT
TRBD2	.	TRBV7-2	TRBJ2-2	CASRGTSGSPGELFF	TGTGCCAGCCGAGGGACTAGCGGGAGTCCCGGGGAGCTGTTTTTT